At least ten counts were recorded for the clone carrying this TCR beta chain. Its antigen is currently unknown. The sample is drawn from a study of response to subunit inactivated influenza vaccine. Study findings and constraints: Few additional T cells are recruited per seasonal influenza vaccination, authors suggested.

The V gene's germline CDR1 is KGHSH and CDR2 LQKENI. J gave up 6 bases and V 6 bases, and 10 bases lay outside the gene matches. The CDR3 sequence is 15 residues long. In TCRdb, the RT-PCR reads were re-called with MiXCR into one record per CDR3 protein. The sample yields a few hundred thousand distinct CDR3 sequences, 21% seen once. Sequencing was performed on PBMCs from blood, taken less than 22 months after vaccination. The chain carries TRBV18 and TRBJ1-5; 8 bases are shared with TRBD1. This clonotype was obtained from a man aged 45-69 years who received an inactivated influenza vaccine. CDR3 sequence reads: CASSPNQGAGQPQHF. CDR3 sequence (DNA): TGTGCCAGCTCTCCTAATCAGGGGGCTGGTCAGCCCCAGCATTTT.